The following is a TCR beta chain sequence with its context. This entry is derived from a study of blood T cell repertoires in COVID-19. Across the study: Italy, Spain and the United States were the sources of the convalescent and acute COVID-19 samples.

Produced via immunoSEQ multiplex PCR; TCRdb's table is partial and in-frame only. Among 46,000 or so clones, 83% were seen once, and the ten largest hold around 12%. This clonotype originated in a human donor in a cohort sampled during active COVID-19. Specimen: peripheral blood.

The CDR3 here is CASSPDRESRFNSYQPQHF. In DNA, the CDR3 is TGTGCCAGCAGCCCAGACAGGGAGAGTCGTTTTAACTCCTATCAGCCCCAGCATTTT. V and J are TRBV9 and TRBJ1-5; 7 nucleotides align to TRBD1. The CDR3 totals 19 residues. V shed 4 bases and J 5 bases; nucleotides not matched to a gene: 21. Germline lookup yields CDR1 SGDLS and CDR2 YYNGEE.